The clone carrying this T cell receptor (beta chain) came up many times. Antigen: not known. CDR1 SGHRS and CDR2 YFSETQ come from the germline V gene. CDR3 length: 15 residues. After removal of 2 bases from V and 5 bases from J, the junction contained 5 bases not matched to a gene. This entry belongs to a study of blood T cells in healthy people across ages. A minimum of 6.5 million PBMCs was isolated per sample. Study findings and constraints: Strongly correlated with naive T cell percentage was TCR beta diversity. Estimated diversity across one million T cells was deemed an underestimate.

For the second PCR, which ran for roughly 7 to 11 cycles, a sample-barcoded 5' primer and a J-beta primer mix were used. MiXCR was run by TCRdb on the 5' RACE reads, yielding one entry per CDR3 protein. The table shows fewer than 1,000,000 distinct CDR3 sequences, with less than 60% occurring only once. The sequence came from a man older than 75 in good health. Sequenced sample: blood. The chain combines TRBV5-1 with TRBJ2-1; TRBD1 matches 9 bases. In nucleotides, the CDR3 is TGCGCCAGCAGCTTTATCGGGACAGGGCACAATGAGCAGTTCTTC. This sequence encodes CASSFIGTGHNEQFF. Looking up the rest from reference TRBV5-1 and TRBJ2-1 gives the full variable domain: KAGVTQTPRYLIKTRGQQVTLSCSPISGHRSVSWYQQTPGQGLQFLFEYFSETQRNKGNFPGRFSGRQFSNSRSEMNVSTLELGDSALYLCASSFIGTGHNEQFFGPGTRLTVL.